The rows below give T cell receptor beta chains drawn from one sample of a study of cytotoxic CD8 clonotypes in ibrutinib-treated CLL. Only in-frame clones appear in the TCRdb table, and some are missing; sequencing was by immunoSEQ multiplex PCR. The repertoire holds approximately 350,000 clones, with over 55% as singletons. Sequencing was performed on PBMCs, taken after 36 months of ibrutinib treatment. All receptors come from a human donor with chronic lymphocytic leukemia. CDR3s include the opening cysteine and the closing phenylalanine or tryptophan. D genes are given only for firm matches.

d_gene: -
j_gene: TRBJ2-7
v_gene: TRBV4-2
CDR3aa: CASSQERSSLISEQYF

d_gene: -
j_gene: TRBJ2-1
v_gene: TRBV2
CDR3aa: CASSEYAGSYNEQFF

d_gene: -
j_gene: TRBJ2-5
v_gene: TRBV20-1
CDR3aa: CSAAGPQAQYF

d_gene: TRBD1
j_gene: TRBJ1-1
v_gene: TRBV6-5
CDR3aa: CASKDRLNTEAFF

d_gene: -
j_gene: TRBJ1-2
v_gene: TRBV7-8
CDR3aa: CASSLGKGYGYTF

d_gene: -
j_gene: TRBJ2-5
v_gene: TRBV19
CDR3aa: CASASVAQETQYF

d_gene: TRBD2
j_gene: TRBJ2-7
v_gene: TRBV4-3
CDR3aa: CASSQGLATSYEQYF

d_gene: -
j_gene: TRBJ2-1
v_gene: TRBV4-3
CDR3aa: CASSQDPPRRDNEQFF

d_gene: -
j_gene: TRBJ2-1
v_gene: TRBV20-1
CDR3aa: CSAREGREQFF

d_gene: TRBD2
j_gene: TRBJ2-7
v_gene: TRBV5-1
CDR3aa: CASSPKHSGSHEQYF

d_gene: -
j_gene: TRBJ2-7
v_gene: TRBV6-5
CDR3aa: CASSYSATGPYEQYF

d_gene: -
j_gene: TRBJ1-5
v_gene: TRBV5-8
CDR3aa: CASSPQGYSNQPQHF

d_gene: -
j_gene: TRBJ2-1
v_gene: TRBV5-1
CDR3aa: CASSFQGLDEQFF

d_gene: TRBD1
j_gene: TRBJ1-1
v_gene: TRBV13
CDR3aa: CASSGGQGLGTEAFF